Below, one T cell receptor beta chain is given with its context. Other DNA sequences in the sample encode the same CDR3. These data come from a study of blood T cell repertoires in COVID-19. Germline assignment: CDR1 KGHSH and CDR2 LQKENI. This CDR3 contains 14 residues. The V and J ends lost 2 bases and 6 bases, in that order; junction bases with no gene match: 3. Clones were sequenced by immunoSEQ multiplex PCR, and TCRdb holds only the in-frame ones, with some missing. The repertoire consists of almost 350,000 clones, with 85% to 90% occurring once and the leading ten covering just over 1%. Within 2 weeks of study entry, exposed participants had contacted a PCR-confirmed or clinician-diagnosed COVID-19 case.

V usage is TRBV18 and J usage is TRBJ2-1; 8 bases match TRBD1. This sequence was found in a woman aged 30 to 39 who had been exposed to COVID-19. Specimen: PBMCs or T cells enriched from blood (not recorded which). The CDR3 DNA follows: TGTGCCAGCTCACCAAAAGACAGGGGCAATGAGCAGTTCTTC. Its protein is CASSPKDRGNEQFF.